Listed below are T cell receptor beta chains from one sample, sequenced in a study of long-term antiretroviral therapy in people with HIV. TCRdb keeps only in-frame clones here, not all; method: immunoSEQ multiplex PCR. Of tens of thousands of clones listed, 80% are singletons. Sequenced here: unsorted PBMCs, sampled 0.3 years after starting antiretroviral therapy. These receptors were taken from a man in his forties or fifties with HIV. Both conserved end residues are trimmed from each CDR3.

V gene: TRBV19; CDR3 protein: ATQTGTGGGDGYT
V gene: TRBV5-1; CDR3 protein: ASSKDRAGYGYT
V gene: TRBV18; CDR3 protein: ASSLKPGHGSYEQY
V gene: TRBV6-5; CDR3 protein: ASSRTGTSWY
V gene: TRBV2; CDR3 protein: ASKEGRMNTGELF
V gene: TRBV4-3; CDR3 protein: ASSPGSRYNEQF
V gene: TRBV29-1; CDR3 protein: SFRTGGTEAF
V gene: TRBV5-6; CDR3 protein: ASSLRPGGTAPQH
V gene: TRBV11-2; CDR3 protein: ASSLGVRQPQH
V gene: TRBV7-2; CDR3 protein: ASSLAGTETQY
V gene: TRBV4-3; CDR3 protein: ASSQDIGSFYTQY
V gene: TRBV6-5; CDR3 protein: ASSYTRQNFYEQY
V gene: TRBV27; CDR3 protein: ASSPRPFSGGYT
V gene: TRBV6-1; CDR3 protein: ASSEGAGNYEQY
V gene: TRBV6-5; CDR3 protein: ASSYSLWTGQEKLF
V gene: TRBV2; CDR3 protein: ASSEETEWDEQY
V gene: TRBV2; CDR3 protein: ASKTQGANTGELF
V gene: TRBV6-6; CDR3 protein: ASSYSPDGYT
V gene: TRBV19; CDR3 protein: ASSIGGAADTQY
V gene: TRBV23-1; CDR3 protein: ASSQSTGVHYEQY
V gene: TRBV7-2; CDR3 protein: ASSYRDRGREQY
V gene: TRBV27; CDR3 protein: ASSALIGVLNYGYT
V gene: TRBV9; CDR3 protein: ASSAGYGLYEQY
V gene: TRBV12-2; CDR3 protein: ASRLGGTGCMNTEAF
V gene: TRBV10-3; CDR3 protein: AISAGGSHNEQF
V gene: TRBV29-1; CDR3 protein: SVEALGPAGNTIY